This T cell receptor (beta chain) is from a study of response to subunit inactivated influenza vaccine. Points on this clonotype: The antigen remains undetermined.

Study results and limitations: Few additional T cells are recruited per seasonal influenza vaccination, authors suggested.

Germline V gene lookup returns CDR1 SGHKS and CDR2 YYEKEE (reference sequence). V lost 3 bases to trimming and J lost 6 bases, with 14 bases between them. The CDR3 extends over 14 amino acids. TCRdb re-called the RT-PCR reads through MiXCR, storing one row per CDR3 protein. Counted here are hundreds of thousands of distinct CDR3 sequences, around 20% occurring once; the ten biggest clones make up about a tenth. The specimen was PBMCs from blood, collected approximately 5 days after vaccination. The chain is built from TRBV5-5 and TRBJ2-3; no definite D call. This sequence was found in a man in his forties or fifties who received an inactivated influenza vaccine. The CDR3 region has the DNA TGTGCCAGCAGCTATAGGCAAGGCGGTGATACGCAGTATTTT. Its translation: CASSYRQGGDTQYF.